This T cell receptor (beta chain) was observed in a study of follicular helper T cells after annual influenza vaccination. Described time point: 2015-2016 season, pre-vaccination. Blood volume per time point ranged from about 35 to 100 mL. On this clone: Its target is unknown.

Study outcomes and limitations: Rare clonotypes were missed; only about 9-20% of cells gave TCRB.

Some clones are missing from TCRdb's copy, which holds only in-frame ones; the method was immunoSEQ multiplex PCR. The table has some 1,300 clones, approximately 85% seen once. Germline loops: CDR1 SGHDT, CDR2 YYEEEE. This CDR3 has 15 residues. Trimming removed 0 bases from V and 8 bases from J, with 12 bases in between. This receptor was obtained from an adult who received the influenza vaccine. The rearrangement joins TRBV5-6 to TRBJ1-6; D call uncertain. The specimen was CXCR5+ CD38+ circulating T follicular helper cells from blood, collected on the day of influenza vaccination. Stated subset: circulating Tfh, non-naive CD4+CXCR5+PD-1+ (ICOS+CD38+ or ICOS-CD38-). CDR3: CASSLGIWQDSPLHF. The CDR3, as DNA: TGTGCCAGCAGCTTGGGGATATGGCAGGATTCACCCCTCCACTTT.